These 26 T cell receptor beta chains came from one sample sequenced in a study of T cells in Graves' hyperthyroidism and ophthalmopathy. RNA transcripts were the template for amplifying TCR beta CDR3 regions. TCR CDR3 regions were first amplified by RT-PCR with HTBI primers. TCRdb re-derived calls from the multiplex PCR reads in MiXCR, one entry per CDR3 protein. The repertoire has 500,000 to 600,000 distinct CDR3 sequences, roughly 50% of them found once; the top ten carry roughly 7.7%. The sequencing input was peripheral blood or thyroid tissue (not recorded which). Every receptor here comes from a woman aged 18 to 35 with Graves' hyperthyroidism.

This clonotype was picked up one time. The genes are TRBV20-1 and TRBJ1-2; no clear D gene. V shed 3 bases and J shed 4 bases, with 12 bases lying between them. The germline gives CDR1 DFQATT, CDR2 SNEGSKA (reference sequence). This CDR3 spans 13 amino acids. The CDR3 DNA reads TGCAGTGCTAGTTCTGAGGAGGGCTATGGCTACACCTTC. Its translation is CSASSEEGYGYTF.

This clonotype was seen repeatedly, ten times or more. The chain combines TRBV6-6 with TRBJ1-5; D unclear. This CDR3 is 14 amino acids long. Trimming removed 2 bases at V and 5 bases at J, with 10 bases between. The germline gives CDR1 MNHNY, CDR2 SVGAGI (reference sequence). In nucleotides, the CDR3 is TGTGCCAGCAGTTACGGGAAACCATATCAGCCCCAGCATTTT. This translates into CASSYGKPYQPQHF.

Regarding this clonotype: This clone may be a read error of a much larger clone one base away. V gene TRBV24-1 combines with J gene TRBJ2-1; 9 bases agree with TRBD1. J was trimmed by 10 bases and V by 11 bases; bases with no gene match: 11. Germline CDR1 and CDR2: KGHDR and SFDVKD. The CDR3 spans 13 residues. The CDR3 protein is CASSIGTGSEQFF. CDR3 sequence (DNA): TGTGCCAGCAGCATCGGGACAGGGTCCGAGCAGTTCTTC.

This clonotype was counted only a few times. The CDR3: CAIRPGQEIYGYTF. CDR3 coding DNA: TGTGCCATCAGACCGGGACAGGAGATCTATGGCTACACCTTC. The chain joins TRBV10-3 to TRBJ1-2, with 8 nucleotides matching TRBD1. V gave up 6 bases and J gave up 4 bases; unmatched junction bases: 7. The CDR3 length is 14 residues. Germline CDR1 and CDR2: ENHRY and SYGVKD.

The sample holds many counts of this clonotype. CDR3 in DNA: TGTGCCAGCAGTTTAAGGACGGACTACGAGCAGTACTTC. Protein: CASSLRTDYEQYF. The chain has TRBV27 and TRBJ2-7; no clear D gene. CDR3 length: 13 amino acids. In germline, CDR1 is MNHEY, CDR2 SMNVEV (reference sequence). The V end was cut by 2 bases, the J end by 3 bases, with 8 bases between.

A note on this clonotype: A much bigger clone sits one base away, suggesting this may be a read error. The V and J genes are TRBV4-3 and TRBJ2-7; 9 nucleotides align to TRBD2. The CDR3 has 15 residues. Germline-derived CDR1 and CDR2 are LGHNA and YSLEER. V gave up 0 bases and J gave up 4 bases; unmatched junction bases: 4. The CDR3 spells CASSQESAGGYEQYF. The CDR3 coding sequence is TGCGCCAGCAGCCAAGAATCAGCGGGAGGTTACGAGCAGTACTTC.

This clonotype was detected only once. This CDR3 is missing its conserved last phenylalanine or tryptophan, likely due to a read error. The rearrangement joins TRBV7-9 to TRBJ1-1; D might be TRBD1 (5 bases). The CDR3 has 13 residues. Trimming took 10 bases from V and 0 from J, leaving 12 bases between them. CDR1 and CDR2 (germline): SEHNR, FQNEAQ (reference sequence). The CDR3 DNA reads as TGTGCCAACACAGGAATGATGAACACTGAAGCTTTCCTT. Translating gives CANTGMMNTEAFL.

The chain couples TRBV27 to TRBJ1-5; 7 positions agree with TRBD1. Germline loops: CDR1 MNHEY, CDR2 SMNVEV (reference sequence). CDR3 size: 15 residues. J gave up 2 bases and V 5 bases, and 6 bases lay outside the gene matches. CDR3 nucleotide sequence: TGTGCCAGCAGTGGAGGGGGCCAGGGCAATCAGCCCCAGCATTTT. Residues: CASSGGGQGNQPQHF.

The chain has TRBV20-1 and TRBJ2-7; TRBD2 aligns across 8 bases. Trimming cost V 3 bases and J 4 bases; bases outside gene matches: 5. The germline V gene encodes CDR1 DFQATT and CDR2 SNEGSKA (reference sequence). This CDR3 is 13 amino acids long. In nucleotides, the CDR3 is TGCAGTGCTAGGGGGGCTAGCGGGTACGAGCAGTACTTC. It is translated as CSARGASGYEQYF.

The chain links TRBV2 to TRBJ1-5, with D possibly matching TRBD1 (5 bases). V was pared by 8 bases and J by 6 bases, with 20 bases between. The CDR3 covers 15 residues. From germline, CDR1 is SNHLY and CDR2 FYNNEI. The CDR3 spells CASSGEGGGGQPQHF. DNA for the CDR3: TGTGCCAGCTCGGGGGAGGGAGGCGGGGGTCAGCCCCAGCATTTT.

In DNA, the CDR3 is TGCGCCAGCAGCTTGAGGTGGGGTGGCACTGAAGCTTTCTTT. Residues: CASSLRWGGTEAFF. The chain joins TRBV5-1 to TRBJ1-1; D is unclear. Trimming cost V 1 base and J 4 bases, with 11 bases left between them. This CDR3 comprises 14 residues. Germline-derived CDR1 and CDR2 are SGHRS and YFSETQ.

This clonotype was recorded many times. The CDR3, as DNA: TGTGCCAGCAGTGAAAGGACAGGACCAGACTCGCCCCAGCATTTT. This gives the protein CASSERTGPDSPQHF. V usage is TRBV2 and J usage is TRBJ1-5, with 7 positions matching TRBD1. Per germline, CDR1 SNHLY and CDR2 FYNNEI. J lost 9 bases, V lost 2 bases, and 10 bases had no gene match. CDR3 length: 15 amino acids. The full variable domain, completed using reference TRBV2 and TRBJ1-5, is EPEVTQTPSHQVTQMGQEVILRCVPISNHLYFYWYRQILGQKVEFLVSFYNNEISEKSEIFDDQFSVERPDGSNFTLKIRSTKLEDSAMYFCASSERTGPDSPQHFGDGTRLSIL.

This clonotype was detected ten times or more. The CDR3 DNA reads TGTGCCAGCAGTTTATCGAGGGCTGGGGCCAACGTCCTGACTTTC. It yields the protein CASSLSRAGANVLTF. The J gene is TRBJ2-6, the V gene TRBV27, with D tentatively TRBD2 (5 bases). Germline V gene sequence: CDR1 MNHEY, CDR2 SMNVEV (reference sequence). The CDR3 runs 15 residues. The V and J ends lost 0 bases and 2 bases respectively, with 5 bases between them.

Concerning this clonotype itself: The conserved phenylalanine or tryptophan normally closing the CDR3 is absent here, so this likely arose from a read error. The CDR3 loop is CASSSGQRSGNTIYL. The CDR3 nucleotides read TGTGCCAGCAGCTCGGGACAGCGCTCTGGAAACACCATATATCTT. The genes are TRBV7-6 and TRBJ1-3; 7 bases are a match to TRBD1. CDR1 and CDR2 (germline): SGHVS, FNYEAQ. The ends lost 4 bases at V and 0 bases at J; junction bases unmatched: 3. The CDR3 is made up of 15 amino acids.

This clonotype was observed many times. This sequence joins TRBV7-8 and TRBJ2-7; D may be TRBD1 or TRBD2 (5 bases each). CDR3 length: 15 residues. The germline CDR1 and CDR2 sequences are SGHVS and FQNEAQ. V dropped 2 bases and J dropped 6 bases, with 17 bases sitting between them. This chain's CDR3 is CASSLSWDLNLEQYF. The CDR3 region has the DNA TGTGCCAGCAGCTTATCTTGGGACCTGAACCTCGAGCAGTACTTC.

DNA for the CDR3: TGTGCCAGCAGTCCGATCAGGACAGGGCCCTCGAACACTGAAGCTTTCTTT. Translated: CASSPIRTGPSNTEAFF. This chain joins TRBV27 and TRBJ1-1, with 8 bases identical to TRBD1. Germline-derived CDR1 and CDR2 are MNHEY and SMNVEV (reference sequence). V trimming: 5 bases; J trimming: 1 base; junction bases outside the gene matches: 12. There are 17 residues in the CDR3.

This clonotype was observed many times. The chain recombines TRBV27 with TRBJ1-6; D gene uncertain. The CDR3 sequence is 14 residues long. The germline V gene has CDR1 MNHEY and CDR2 SMNVEV (reference sequence). Between the trimmed V and J ends, which lost 6 bases and 8 bases, there was a span of 14 bases. CDR3 DNA: TGTGCCAGCAGCCTTGAAGGGAGGCATTCACCCCTCCACTTT. This translates into CASSLEGRHSPLHF.

The sample holds many counts of this clonotype. The V gene is TRBV11-2, the J gene TRBJ2-5; 8 nucleotides agree with TRBD2. CDR3 size: 17 residues. The germline V gene has CDR1 SGHAT and CDR2 FQNNGV. V was clipped by 2 bases and J by 5 bases; unmatched bases: 13. Written as DNA, the CDR3 is TGTGCCAGCAGCTTAATTTTTAGCGGGATTGGAGGGGAGACCCAGTACTTC. Translating it yields CASSLIFSGIGGETQYF.

This clonotype came up many times. This chain uses TRBV7-9 with TRBJ1-2, with a weak D call TRBD1 (5 bases). Germline V gives CDR1 SEHNR, CDR2 FQNEAQ (reference sequence). V lost 0 bases, J lost 0 bases, and 20 bases lay in between. This CDR3 is 19 amino acids long. The CDR3 nucleotides read TGTGCCAGCAGCTTAGCGCCGGGGCGCAGATCGCCGGCTAACTATGGCTACACCTTC. It yields the protein CASSLAPGRRSPANYGYTF. Drawing the rest from reference TRBV7-9 and TRBJ1-2, the complete variable domain is DTGVSQNPRHKITKRGQNVTFRCDPISEHNRLYWYRQTLGQGPEFLTYFQNEAQLEKSRLLSDRFSAERPKGSFSTLEIQRTEQGDSAMYLCASSLAPGRRSPANYGYTFGSGTRLTVV.

With respect to this clonotype: Relative to the germline gene, one junction end is altered; a read error may explain this. The chain is built from TRBV13 and TRBJ2-5, with a possible D match to TRBD1 (6 bases). The CDR3 covers 18 residues. From germline, CDR1 is PRHDT and CDR2 FYEKMQ (reference sequence). In DNA form, the CDR3 reads TGTGCCAGCAGCCACCACGGGACAAGCCAAAAAGACCAGGAGACCCAGTACTTC. This sequence encodes CASSHHGTSQKDQETQYF. Looking up the rest from reference TRBV13 and TRBJ2-5 gives the full variable domain: AAGVIQSPRHLIKEKRETATLKCYPIPRHDTVYWYQQGPGQDPQFLISFYEKMQSDKGSIPDRFSAQQFSDYHSELNMSSLELGDSALYFCASSHHGTSQKDQETQYFGPGTRLLVL.

To note about this clonotype: Possible read error: a much larger clone is one base away. J is TRBJ2-7 and V is TRBV2; 12 bases are a match to TRBD2. The CDR3 is 14 amino acids. Germline assignment: CDR1 SNHLY and CDR2 FYNNEI. This chain's CDR3 is CARATSGRSYEQHF. The CDR3 DNA follows: TGTGCCAGGGCTACTAGCGGGAGGTCCTACGAGCAGCACTTC.

This clonotype was seen ten or more times. This chain links TRBV3-1 with TRBJ2-2; D ambiguous. The CDR3 length is 12 residues. V lost 1 base to trimming and J lost 10 bases, with 7 bases between them. Germline lookup yields CDR1 LGHDT and CDR2 YNNKEL (reference sequence). Here the CDR3 DNA reads TGTGCCAGCAGCCAAGGGATCGCGGAGCTGTTTTTT. This gives the protein CASSQGIAELFF.

This clonotype was picked up many times. CDR3 residues: CASSAVLAGNEQYF. DNA for the CDR3: TGTGCCAGCAGTGCCGTACTAGCGGGAAACGAGCAGTACTTC. The chain has TRBV2 and TRBJ2-7; 10 positions match TRBD2. With V trimmed by 4 bases and J by 5 bases, 5 bases remained unmatched. This CDR3 is 14 amino acids long. The germline CDR1 and CDR2 sequences are SNHLY and FYNNEI.

The table lists this clonotype with many counts. This chain joins TRBV4-1 and TRBJ1-2; unclear D gene. CDR1 MGHRA and CDR2 YSYEKL come from the germline V gene. V gave up 1 base and J gave up 1 base, with 10 bases separating them. The CDR3 has 15 amino acids. DNA for the CDR3: TGCGCCAGCAGCCAAGGATCCGGGGTTAACTATGGCTACACCTTC. As protein: CASSQGSGVNYGYTF.

The chain has TRBV10-3 and TRBJ1-1, with D possibly matching TRBD1 (5 bases). V gave up 2 bases and J gave up 1 base, with 8 bases separating them. This CDR3 contains 14 residues. Per the germline V gene, CDR1 is ENHRY and CDR2 is SYGVKD. As DNA, the CDR3 is TGTGCCATCAGTGAGGCAGGGAGGAACACTGAAGCTTTCTTT. Its protein product is CAISEAGRNTEAFF.

With regard to this clonotype: Germline and junction disagree at one end, which may indicate a read error. V is TRBV2 and J is TRBJ1-2; unclear D gene. CDR1 is SNHLY, CDR2 FYNNEI, per germline. This CDR3 is 9 amino acids long. This CDR3 reads CASSARLLF. CDR3 in DNA: TGTGCCAGCAGTGCCCGGCTACTCTTC. The variable domain in full, completed from reference TRBV2 and TRBJ1-2, reads EPEVTQTPSHQVTQMGQEVILRCVPISNHLYFYWYRQILGQKVEFLVSFYNNEISEKSEIFDDQFSVERPDGSNFTLKIRSTKLEDSAMYFCASSARLLFGSGTRLTVV.